Each of the 22 T cell receptor beta chains below was sequenced from the same sample in a study of cytomegalovirus exposure and HLA in healthy donors. A multiplex PCR was run with 60 Vbeta primers and 13 Jbeta primers. Some clones are missing from TCRdb's copy, which holds only in-frame ones; the method was immunoSEQ multiplex PCR. This table has more than 200,000 clones, more than 70% appearing once. Sequenced material: PBMCs. The origin of the receptors is a human donor in good health.

The V call is TRBV14, the J call TRBJ2-1, with 11 bases fitting TRBD2. This CDR3 is built from 16 residues. J lost 7 bases, V lost 0 bases, and 5 bases had no gene match. Germline V CDR1 and CDR2: SGHDN, FVKESK. The CDR3 coding sequence is TGTGCCAGCAGCCAAGATCAAACTAGCGGGAGAAATGAGCAGTTCTTC. Residues: CASSQDQTSGRNEQFF.

This clone has a handful of counts. The chain combines TRBV10-3 with TRBJ2-3; possibly TRBD2 for D (6 bases). The germline V gene encodes CDR1 ENHRY and CDR2 SYGVKD. The CDR3 has 15 amino acids. V lost 1 base to trimming and J lost 3 bases, with 11 bases between them. The DNA for the CDR3 is TGTGCCATCAGTGAGTGGGGAGGAGGGACAGATACGCAGTATTTT. Encoded protein: CAISEWGGGTDTQYF.

The J gene is TRBJ1-6, the V gene TRBV13; a weak D match, TRBD1 (5 bases). This CDR3 region has 17 residues. The germline V and J ends were trimmed by 4 bases and 4 bases, with 17 bases remaining between them. Germline-derived CDR1 and CDR2 are PRHDT and FYEKMQ (reference sequence). CDR3 in DNA: TGTGCCAGCAGCTCCGAGAAGCGGGACCCGTATAATTCACCCCTCCACTTT. It translates to CASSSEKRDPYNSPLHF.

The gene calls are TRBV7-2 and TRBJ1-2; no definite D call. CDR1 is SGHTA and CDR2 is FQGNSA in the germline V gene. CDR3 length: 15 amino acids. V gave up 4 bases and J gave up 1 base, with 13 bases separating them. CDR3 protein: CASSSGSRLNYGYTF. CDR3 nucleotides: TGTGCCAGCAGCTCGGGGTCCCGCCTTAACTATGGCTACACCTTC.

The V and J genes are TRBV5-4 and TRBJ1-1; 8 nucleotides align to TRBD1. The CDR3 loop spans 13 amino acids. J was trimmed by 7 bases and V by 0 bases; bases with no gene match: 2. Germline CDR1 is SGHNT and CDR2 is YYREEE (reference sequence). The CDR3 here is CASSLGDRSEAFF. The DNA of the CDR3 is TGTGCCAGCAGCTTGGGGGACAGGAGTGAAGCTTTCTTT.

The V gene is TRBV7-3, the J gene TRBJ2-5, with a weak D call TRBD1 (7 bases). The length of the CDR3 is 13 residues. Trimming removed 3 bases at V and 5 bases at J, with 10 bases between. Germline CDR1 SGHTA, CDR2 FQGTGA. The CDR3 DNA reads as TGTGCCAGCAGCTTTGCAGGGGGGGAGACCCAGTACTTC. As protein: CASSFAGGETQYF. Full variable domain (rest looked up from reference TRBV7-3 and TRBJ2-5): GAGVSQTPSNKVTEKGKYVELRCDPISGHTALYWYRQSLGQGPEFLIYFQGTGAADDSGLPNDRFFAVRPEGSVSTLKIQRTERGDSAVYLCASSFAGGETQYFGPGTRLLVL.

The gene calls are TRBV27 and TRBJ1-6; D may be TRBD1 (5 bases). The CDR3 runs to 16 residues. CDR1 is MNHEY, CDR2 SMNVEV, per germline (reference sequence). V lost 5 bases to trimming and J lost 7 bases, with 18 bases between them. The CDR3: CASSVVPRRANSPLHF. Written as DNA, the CDR3 is TGTGCCAGCAGTGTCGTTCCCCGCAGGGCCAATTCACCCCTCCACTTT.

The chain has TRBV4-2 and TRBJ1-2, with a tentative D call TRBD1 (6 bases). V lost 0 bases, J lost 2 bases, and 13 bases lay in between. This CDR3 has 16 amino acids. The germline V gene has CDR1 LGHNA and CDR2 YNFKEQ. CDR3 amino acids: CASSQDDSRGNYGYTF. The CDR3 DNA reads TGTGCCAGCAGCCAAGATGATTCCAGGGGAAACTATGGCTACACCTTC.

V usage is TRBV9 and J usage is TRBJ1-4; no firm D call. CDR1 and CDR2 (germline): SGDLS, YYNGEE. V was pared by 1 base and J by 0 bases, with 7 bases between. This CDR3 is built from 15 residues. CDR3 coding DNA: TGTGCCAGCAGCGTATCGGGAGCAACTAATGAAAAACTGTTTTTT. It specifies CASSVSGATNEKLFF.

The V call is TRBV14, the J call TRBJ2-2, with D possibly TRBD1 on 6 matching bases. The CDR3 length is 17 residues. The V gene lost 4 bases and the J gene lost 0 bases, with 15 bases spanning the gap. CDR1 SGHDN and CDR2 FVKESK come from the germline V gene. CDR3 in DNA: TGTGCCAGCAGCCCCCGAGGACAGAGAACGAACACCGGGGAGCTGTTTTTT. This gives the protein CASSPRGQRTNTGELFF.

This clone was seen a single time. The chain uses TRBV13 and TRBJ2-3, with 7 bases identical to TRBD2. From germline, CDR1 is PRHDT and CDR2 FYEKMQ (reference sequence). CDR3 length: 17 amino acids. The junction had 10 bases not matched to a gene; V was cut back by 2 bases and J by 2 bases. The DNA of the CDR3 is TGTGCCAGCAGCTTATCGTTCTCTAGCGGATCCACAGATACGCAGTATTTT. Translation gives CASSLSFSSGSTDTQYF.

This clone was counted between two and nine times. The gene calls are TRBV10-3 and TRBJ2-7; D gene unclear. V shed 0 bases and J shed 2 bases, with 11 bases lying between them. This CDR3 is built from 15 residues. In germline, CDR1 is ENHRY, CDR2 SYGVKD. This CDR3 is CAISESAPYPYEQYF. The CDR3 DNA is TGTGCCATCAGTGAGTCGGCACCTTATCCCTACGAGCAGTACTTC.

V gene TRBV7-3 combines with J gene TRBJ2-3, with D possibly being TRBD2 (5 bases). Per the germline V gene, CDR1 is SGHTA and CDR2 is FQGTGA. V was clipped by 3 bases and J by 0 bases, with 10 bases between them. CDR3 size: 15 residues. In nucleotides, the CDR3 is TGTGCCAGCAGCTTTGGCAGGACTAGCACAGATACGCAGTATTTT. Its protein product is CASSFGRTSTDTQYF.

The chain uses TRBV19 and TRBJ2-3; no clear D gene. The germline V gene has CDR1 LNHDA and CDR2 SQIVND (reference sequence). Trimming removed 6 bases at V and 4 bases at J, with 11 bases between. The CDR3 consists of 13 residues. The CDR3 sequence: CASRDITADTQYF. DNA of the CDR3: TGTGCCAGTAGGGATATTACAGCAGATACGCAGTATTTT. Full variable domain (missing parts from reference TRBV19 and TRBJ2-3): DGGITQSPKYLFRKEGQNVTLSCEQNLNHDAMYWYRQDPGQGLRLIYYSQIVNDFQKGDIAEGYSVSREKKESFPLTVTSAQKNPTAFYLCASRDITADTQYFGPGTRLTVL.

The rearrangement uses TRBV19 and TRBJ2-2, with D unclear. V was clipped by 7 bases and J by 3 bases, with 6 bases between them. The CDR3 extends over 12 amino acids. Looked up from germline, CDR1 is LNHDA and CDR2 is SQIVND (reference sequence). The CDR3 loop reads CASIHYTGELFF. The CDR3, as DNA: TGTGCCAGTATACATTACACCGGGGAGCTGTTTTTT. Based on the CDR3 plus reference TRBV19 and TRBJ2-2, the full variable domain is DGGITQSPKYLFRKEGQNVTLSCEQNLNHDAMYWYRQDPGQGLRLIYYSQIVNDFQKGDIAEGYSVSREKKESFPLTVTSAQKNPTAFYLCASIHYTGELFFGEGSRLTVL.

The chain's CDR3 is CASSGTGKTYEQYF. CDR3 nucleotide sequence: TGTGCCAGCAGTGGGACAGGGAAAACCTACGAGCAGTACTTC. V and J are TRBV7-9 and TRBJ2-7; the match to TRBD1 covers 9 bases. CDR1 is SEHNR and CDR2 is FQNEAQ in the germline V gene (reference sequence). The ends lost 6 bases at V and 2 bases at J; junction bases unmatched: 5. This CDR3 comprises 14 residues.

The chain combines TRBV9 with TRBJ1-1; tentative D call: TRBD1 (5 bases). V was pared by 0 bases and J by 3 bases, with 9 bases between. Germline V gene data show CDR1 as SGDLS and CDR2 as YYNGEE. The CDR3 spans 14 residues. The CDR3 loop is CASSVGSRDTEAFF. CDR3 sequence (DNA): TGTGCCAGCAGCGTAGGGAGCAGGGACACTGAAGCTTTCTTT. Combining the CDR3 with reference TRBV9 and TRBJ1-1 gives the whole variable domain DSGVTQTPKHLITATGQRVTLRCSPRSGDLSVYWYQQSLDQGLQFLIQYYNGEERAKGNILERFSAQQFPDLHSELNLSSLELGDSALYFCASSVGSRDTEAFFGQGTRLTVV.

The genes are TRBV7-2 and TRBJ2-7, with 9 bases matching TRBD1. The trim removed 6 bases at V and 0 bases at J, leaving 6 bases unmatched. CDR1 is SGHTA and CDR2 is FQGNSA in the germline V gene. This CDR3 has 15 amino acids. CDR3 in amino acids: CASSAGQGFSYEQYF. CDR3 sequence (DNA): TGTGCCAGCAGTGCCGGACAGGGGTTCTCCTACGAGCAGTACTTC.

The chain is built from TRBV5-1 and TRBJ1-1, with D possibly matching TRBD1 (5 bases). In germline, CDR1 is SGHRS, CDR2 YFSETQ. Deletions cut 3 bases from V and 4 bases from J, with 13 bases between. The CDR3 extends over 14 amino acids. The CDR3 loop reads CASSSRGVFTEAFF. In nucleotides, the CDR3 is TGCGCCAGCAGCTCTCGGGGGGTCTTCACTGAAGCTTTCTTT.

The CDR3 DNA follows: TGTGCCAGCACTCCCTTGTATACGGAGCCCCAGCATTTT. Its protein product is CASTPLYTEPQHF. V is TRBV6-1 and J is TRBJ1-5; D gene unclear. Germline V CDR1 and CDR2: MNHNS, SASEGT. The CDR3 covers 13 residues. Trimming left V 7 bases short and J 8 bases short, with 15 bases between.

This clone was detected only a few times. CDR3 sequence: CASSEGVTTNTEAFF. CDR3 sequence (DNA): TGTGCCAGCAGTGAAGGTGTGACAACTAACACTGAAGCTTTCTTT. The chain links TRBV6-1 to TRBJ1-1; D is undetermined. The CDR3 contains 15 residues. Germline CDR1 is MNHNS and CDR2 is SASEGT. V lost 1 base and J 2 bases, leaving 11 bases between the germline ends.

As to this clone: This sample includes further DNA sequences coding for the same CDR3. The chain employs TRBV29-1 and TRBJ1-1, with 8 bases fitting TRBD1. This CDR3 has 16 residues. Germline V gene sequence: CDR1 SQVTM, CDR2 ANQGSEA. The J segment lost 1 base and the V segment lost 4 bases, leaving 11 bases of the junction unmatched. The DNA of the CDR3 is TGCAGCGTTGTAGACAGGGGTCGGGTAAAGAACACTGAAGCTTTCTTT. Its protein product is CSVVDRGRVKNTEAFF.